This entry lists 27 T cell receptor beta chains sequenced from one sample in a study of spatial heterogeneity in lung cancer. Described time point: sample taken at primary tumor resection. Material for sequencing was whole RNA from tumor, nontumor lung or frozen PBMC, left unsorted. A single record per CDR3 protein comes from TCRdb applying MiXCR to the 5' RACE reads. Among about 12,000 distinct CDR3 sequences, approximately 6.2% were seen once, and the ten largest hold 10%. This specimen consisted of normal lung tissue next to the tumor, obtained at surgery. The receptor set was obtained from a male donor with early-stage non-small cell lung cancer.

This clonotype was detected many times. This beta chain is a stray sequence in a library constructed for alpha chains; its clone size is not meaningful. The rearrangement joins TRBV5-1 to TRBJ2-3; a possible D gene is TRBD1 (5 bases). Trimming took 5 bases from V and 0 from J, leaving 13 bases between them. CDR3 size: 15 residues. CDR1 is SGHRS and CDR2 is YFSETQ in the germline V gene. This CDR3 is CASRPQGPSTDTQYF. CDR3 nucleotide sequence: TGCGCCAGCAGGCCCCAGGGCCCTAGCACAGATACGCAGTATTTT.

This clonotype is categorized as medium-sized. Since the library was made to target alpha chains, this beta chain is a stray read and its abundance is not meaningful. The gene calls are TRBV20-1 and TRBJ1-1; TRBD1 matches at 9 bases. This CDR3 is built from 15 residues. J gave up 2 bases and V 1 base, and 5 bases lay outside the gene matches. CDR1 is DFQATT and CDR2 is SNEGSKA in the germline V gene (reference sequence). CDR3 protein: CSARGQGDENTEAFF. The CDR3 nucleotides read TGCAGTGCTAGAGGACAGGGGGATGAAAACACTGAAGCTTTCTTT.

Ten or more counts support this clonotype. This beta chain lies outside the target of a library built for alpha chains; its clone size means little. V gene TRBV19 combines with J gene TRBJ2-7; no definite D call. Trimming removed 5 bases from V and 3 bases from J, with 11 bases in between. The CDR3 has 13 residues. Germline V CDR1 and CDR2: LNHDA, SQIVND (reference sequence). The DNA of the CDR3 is TGTGCCAGTAGTGTCGCAGCTTTCTACGAGCAGTACTTC. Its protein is CASSVAAFYEQYF.

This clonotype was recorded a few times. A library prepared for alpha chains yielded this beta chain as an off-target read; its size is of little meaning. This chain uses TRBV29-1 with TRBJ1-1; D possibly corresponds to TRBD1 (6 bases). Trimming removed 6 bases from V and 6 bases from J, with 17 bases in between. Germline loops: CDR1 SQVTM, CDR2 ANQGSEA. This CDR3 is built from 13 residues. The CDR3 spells CSVGATRGSEAFF. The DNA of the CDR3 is TGCAGCGTCGGGGCTACAAGGGGGTCTGAAGCTTTCTTT. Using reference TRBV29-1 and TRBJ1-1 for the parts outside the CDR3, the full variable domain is SAVISQKPSRDICQRGTSLTIQCQVDSQVTMMFWYRQQPGQSLTLIATANQGSEATYESGFVIDKFPISRPNLTFSTLTVSNMSPEDSSIYLCSVGATRGSEAFFGQGTRLTVV.

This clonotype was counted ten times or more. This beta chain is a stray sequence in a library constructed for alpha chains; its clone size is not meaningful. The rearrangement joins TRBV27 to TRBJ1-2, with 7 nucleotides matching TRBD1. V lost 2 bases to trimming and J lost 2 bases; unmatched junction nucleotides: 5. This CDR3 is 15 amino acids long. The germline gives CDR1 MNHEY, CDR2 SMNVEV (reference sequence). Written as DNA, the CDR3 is TGTGCCAGCAGTTTAGAGGGGACAGTGAACTATGGCTACACCTTC. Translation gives CASSLEGTVNYGYTF.

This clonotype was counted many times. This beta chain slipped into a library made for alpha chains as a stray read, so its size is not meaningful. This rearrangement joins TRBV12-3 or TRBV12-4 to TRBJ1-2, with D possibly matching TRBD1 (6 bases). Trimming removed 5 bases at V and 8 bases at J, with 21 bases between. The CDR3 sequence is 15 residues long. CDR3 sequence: CASSLGNRAELGYTF. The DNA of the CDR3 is TGTGCCAGCAGTCTAGGCAACAGGGCTGAATTGGGCTACACCTTC.

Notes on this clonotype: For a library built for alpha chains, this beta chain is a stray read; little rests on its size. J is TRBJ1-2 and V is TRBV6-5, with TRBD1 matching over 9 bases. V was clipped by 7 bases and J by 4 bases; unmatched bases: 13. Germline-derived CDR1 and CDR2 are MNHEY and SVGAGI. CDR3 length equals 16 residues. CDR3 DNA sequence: TGTGCCAGCACCCCCGGGACAGGGATCCCCTCCTATGGCTACACCTTC. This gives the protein CASTPGTGIPSYGYTF.

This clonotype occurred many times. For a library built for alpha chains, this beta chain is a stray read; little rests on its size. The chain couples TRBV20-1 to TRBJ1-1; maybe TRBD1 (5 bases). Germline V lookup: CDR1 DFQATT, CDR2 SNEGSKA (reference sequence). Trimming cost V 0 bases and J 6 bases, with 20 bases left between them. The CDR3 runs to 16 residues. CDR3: CSARDPRTPIVSEAFF. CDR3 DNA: TGCAGTGCTAGAGATCCACGGACACCTATAGTGTCTGAAGCTTTCTTT.

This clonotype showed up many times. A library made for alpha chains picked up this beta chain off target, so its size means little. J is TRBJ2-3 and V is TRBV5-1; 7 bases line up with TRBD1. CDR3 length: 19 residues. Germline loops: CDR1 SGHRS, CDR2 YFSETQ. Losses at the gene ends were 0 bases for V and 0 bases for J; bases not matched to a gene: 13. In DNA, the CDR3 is TGCGCCAGCAGCTTGGGAGACAGGGTAGGAGTGGTGAGCACAGATACGCAGTATTTT. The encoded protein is CASSLGDRVGVVSTDTQYF.

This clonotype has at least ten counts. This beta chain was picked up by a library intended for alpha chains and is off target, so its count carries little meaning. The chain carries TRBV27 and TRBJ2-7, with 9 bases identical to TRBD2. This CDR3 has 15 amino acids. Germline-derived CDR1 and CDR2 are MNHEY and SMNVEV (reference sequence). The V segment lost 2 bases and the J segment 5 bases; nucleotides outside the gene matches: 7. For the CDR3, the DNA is TGTGCCAGCAGTTTAAACGGCGGGAGGGCCCACGAGCAGTACTTC. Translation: CASSLNGGRAHEQYF.

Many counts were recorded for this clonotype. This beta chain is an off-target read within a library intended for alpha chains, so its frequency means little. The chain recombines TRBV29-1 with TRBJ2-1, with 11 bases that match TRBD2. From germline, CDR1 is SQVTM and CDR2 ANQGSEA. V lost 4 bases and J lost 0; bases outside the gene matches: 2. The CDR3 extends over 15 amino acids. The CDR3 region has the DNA TGCAGCGTTGTTACTAGCGGGAGCTCCTACAATGAGCAGTTCTTC. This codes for CSVVTSGSSYNEQFF.

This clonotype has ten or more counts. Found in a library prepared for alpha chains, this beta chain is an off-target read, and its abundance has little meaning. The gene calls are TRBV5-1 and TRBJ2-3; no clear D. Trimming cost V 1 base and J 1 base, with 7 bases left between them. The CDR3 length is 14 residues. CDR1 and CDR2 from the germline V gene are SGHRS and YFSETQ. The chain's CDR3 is CASSLIVGTDTQYF. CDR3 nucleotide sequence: TGCGCCAGCAGCTTGATCGTGGGCACAGATACGCAGTATTTT. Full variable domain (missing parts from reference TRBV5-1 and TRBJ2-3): KAGVTQTPRYLIKTRGQQVTLSCSPISGHRSVSWYQQTPGQGLQFLFEYFSETQRNKGNFPGRFSGRQFSNSRSEMNVSTLELGDSALYLCASSLIVGTDTQYFGPGTRLTVL.

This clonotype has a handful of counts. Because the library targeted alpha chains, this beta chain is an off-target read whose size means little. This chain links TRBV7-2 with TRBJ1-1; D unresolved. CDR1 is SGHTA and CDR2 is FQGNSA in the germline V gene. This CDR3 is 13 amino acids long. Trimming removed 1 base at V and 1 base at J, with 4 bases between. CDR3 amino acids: CASSLVWNTEAFF. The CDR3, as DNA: TGTGCCAGCAGCTTAGTATGGAACACTGAAGCTTTCTTT.

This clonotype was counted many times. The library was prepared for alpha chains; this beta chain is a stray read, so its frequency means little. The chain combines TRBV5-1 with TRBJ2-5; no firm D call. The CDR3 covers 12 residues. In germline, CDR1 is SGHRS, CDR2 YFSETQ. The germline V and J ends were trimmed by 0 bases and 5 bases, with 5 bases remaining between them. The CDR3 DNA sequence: TGCGCCAGCAGCTTGGTTATGGAGACCCAGTACTTC. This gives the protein CASSLVMETQYF.

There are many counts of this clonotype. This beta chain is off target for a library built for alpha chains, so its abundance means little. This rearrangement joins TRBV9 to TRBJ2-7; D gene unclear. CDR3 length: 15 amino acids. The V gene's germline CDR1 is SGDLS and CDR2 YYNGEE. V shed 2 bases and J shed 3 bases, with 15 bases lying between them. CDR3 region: CASSVSANLNYEQYF. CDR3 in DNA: TGTGCCAGCAGCGTTAGTGCGAATCTAAACTACGAGCAGTACTTC. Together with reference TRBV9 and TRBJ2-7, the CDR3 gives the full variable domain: DSGVTQTPKHLITATGQRVTLRCSPRSGDLSVYWYQQSLDQGLQFLIQYYNGEERAKGNILERFSAQQFPDLHSELNLSSLELGDSALYFCASSVSANLNYEQYFGPGTRLTVT.

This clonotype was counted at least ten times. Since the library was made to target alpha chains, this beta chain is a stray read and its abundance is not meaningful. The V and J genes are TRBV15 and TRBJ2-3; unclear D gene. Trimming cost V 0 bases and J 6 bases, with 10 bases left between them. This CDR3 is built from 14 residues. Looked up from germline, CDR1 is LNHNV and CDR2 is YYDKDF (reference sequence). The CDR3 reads CATSRDRVSDTQYF. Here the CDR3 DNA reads TGTGCCACCAGCAGAGACAGAGTCAGTGATACGCAGTATTTT.

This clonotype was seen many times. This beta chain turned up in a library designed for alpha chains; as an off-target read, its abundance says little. The CDR3 DNA reads TGTGCCAGCAATTTTCAGGGGGCCGCAAACTATGGCTACACCTTC. This codes for CASNFQGAANYGYTF. The chain combines TRBV2 with TRBJ1-2; 8 bases agree with TRBD1. V shed 7 bases, J shed 2 bases, and the junction held 9 bases outside the gene matches. The CDR3 runs 15 residues. Germline-derived CDR1 and CDR2 are SNHLY and FYNNEI.

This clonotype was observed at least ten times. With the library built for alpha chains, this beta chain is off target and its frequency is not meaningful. The CDR3 is CASSLAGEGTEAFF. CDR3 nucleotide sequence: TGTGCCAGCAGCTTAGCAGGGGAGGGCACTGAAGCTTTCTTT. The chain employs TRBV11-2 and TRBJ1-1; tentatively, D is TRBD1 (6 bases). V lost 1 base, J lost 4 bases, and 10 bases lay in between. Germline CDR1 and CDR2: SGHAT and FQNNGV. This CDR3 is built from 14 residues.

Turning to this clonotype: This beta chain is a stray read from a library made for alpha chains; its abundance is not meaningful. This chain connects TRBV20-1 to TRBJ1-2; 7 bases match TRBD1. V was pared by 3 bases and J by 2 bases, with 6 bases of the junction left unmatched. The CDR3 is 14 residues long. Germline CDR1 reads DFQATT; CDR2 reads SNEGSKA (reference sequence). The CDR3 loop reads CSARPGTVNYGYTF. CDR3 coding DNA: TGCAGTGCTAGGCCCGGGACAGTGAACTATGGCTACACCTTC.

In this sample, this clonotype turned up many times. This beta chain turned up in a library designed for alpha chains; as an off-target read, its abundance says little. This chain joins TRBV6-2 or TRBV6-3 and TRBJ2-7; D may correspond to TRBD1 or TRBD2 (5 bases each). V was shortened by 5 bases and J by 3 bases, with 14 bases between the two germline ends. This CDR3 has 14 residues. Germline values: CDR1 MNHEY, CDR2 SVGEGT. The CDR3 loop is CASSGRDGNYEQYF. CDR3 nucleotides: TGTGCCAGCAGTGGCAGGGACGGTAACTACGAGCAGTACTTC.

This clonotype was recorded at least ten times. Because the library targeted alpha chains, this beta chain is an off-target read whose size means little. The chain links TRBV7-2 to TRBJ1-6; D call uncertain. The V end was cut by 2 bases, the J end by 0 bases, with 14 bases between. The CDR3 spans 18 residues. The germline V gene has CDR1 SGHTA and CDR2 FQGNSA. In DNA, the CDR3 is TGTGCCAGCAGCTTAAAGATGCTGAGTCGCTCCTATAATTCACCCCTCCACTTT. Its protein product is CASSLKMLSRSYNSPLHF. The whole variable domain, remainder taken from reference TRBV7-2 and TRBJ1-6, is GAGVSQSPSNKVTEKGKDVELRCDPISGHTALYWYRQSLGQGLEFLIYFQGNSAPDKSGLPSDRFSAERTGGSVSTLTIQRTQQEDSAVYLCASSLKMLSRSYNSPLHFGNGTRLTVT.

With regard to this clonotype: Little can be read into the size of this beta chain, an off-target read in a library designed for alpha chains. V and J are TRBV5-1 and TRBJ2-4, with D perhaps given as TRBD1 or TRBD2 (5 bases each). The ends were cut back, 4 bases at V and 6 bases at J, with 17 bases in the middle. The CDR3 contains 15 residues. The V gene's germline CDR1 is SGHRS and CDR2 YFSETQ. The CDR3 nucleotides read TGCGCCAGCAGCGGAGGATCAGGGCAGGTAAACATTCAGTACTTC. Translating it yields CASSGGSGQVNIQYF. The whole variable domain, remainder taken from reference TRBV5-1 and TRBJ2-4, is KAGVTQTPRYLIKTRGQQVTLSCSPISGHRSVSWYQQTPGQGLQFLFEYFSETQRNKGNFPGRFSGRQFSNSRSEMNVSTLELGDSALYLCASSGGSGQVNIQYFGAGTRLSVL.

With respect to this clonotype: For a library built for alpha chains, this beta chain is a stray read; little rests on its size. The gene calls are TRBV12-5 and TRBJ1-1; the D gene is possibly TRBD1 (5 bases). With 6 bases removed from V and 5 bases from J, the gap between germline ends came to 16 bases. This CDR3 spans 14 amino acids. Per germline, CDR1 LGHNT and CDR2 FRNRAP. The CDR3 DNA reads TGTGCTAGTGGAGGGGACCTTATTGCGACTGAAGCTTTCTTT. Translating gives CASGGDLIATEAFF.

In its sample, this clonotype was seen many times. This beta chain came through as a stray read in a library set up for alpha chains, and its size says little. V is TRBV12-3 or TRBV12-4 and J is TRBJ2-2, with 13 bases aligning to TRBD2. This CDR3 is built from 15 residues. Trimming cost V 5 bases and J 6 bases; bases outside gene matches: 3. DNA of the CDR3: TGTGCCAGCAGTCGGACTAGCGGGAGACCCGGGGAGCTGTTTTTT. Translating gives CASSRTSGRPGELFF.

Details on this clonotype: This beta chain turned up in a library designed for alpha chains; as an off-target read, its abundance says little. The CDR3 DNA sequence: TGCAGTGCTAGAGAGTTTAGACAGGCCACTGAAGCTTTCTTT. Amino acids: CSAREFRQATEAFF. V usage is TRBV20-1 and J usage is TRBJ1-1, with a tentative D call TRBD1 (6 bases). Between the trimmed V and J ends, which lost 0 bases and 4 bases, there was a span of 12 bases. Germline values: CDR1 DFQATT, CDR2 SNEGSKA (reference sequence). This CDR3 is built from 14 residues.

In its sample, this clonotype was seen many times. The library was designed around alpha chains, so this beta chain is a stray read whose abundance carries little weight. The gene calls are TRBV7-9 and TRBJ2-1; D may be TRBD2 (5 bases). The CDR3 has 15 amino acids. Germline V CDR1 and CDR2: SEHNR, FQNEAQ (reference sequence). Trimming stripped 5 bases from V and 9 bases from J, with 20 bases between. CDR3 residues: CASSPALGEGGEQFF. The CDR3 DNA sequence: TGTGCCAGCAGCCCCGCCCTAGGAGAGGGTGGTGAGCAGTTCTTC.

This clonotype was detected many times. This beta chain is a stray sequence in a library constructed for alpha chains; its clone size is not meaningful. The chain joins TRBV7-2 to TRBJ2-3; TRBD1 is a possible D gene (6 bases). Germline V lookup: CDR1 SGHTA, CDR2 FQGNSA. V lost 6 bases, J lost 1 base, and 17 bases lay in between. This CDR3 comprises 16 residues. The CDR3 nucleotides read TGTGCCAGCAGTCCGGGACATTCCTCGGGCACAGATACGCAGTATTTT. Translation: CASSPGHSSGTDTQYF. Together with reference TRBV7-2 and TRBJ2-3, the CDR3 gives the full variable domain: GAGVSQSPSNKVTEKGKDVELRCDPISGHTALYWYRQSLGQGLEFLIYFQGNSAPDKSGLPSDRFSAERTGGSVSTLTIQRTQQEDSAVYLCASSPGHSSGTDTQYFGPGTRLTVL.